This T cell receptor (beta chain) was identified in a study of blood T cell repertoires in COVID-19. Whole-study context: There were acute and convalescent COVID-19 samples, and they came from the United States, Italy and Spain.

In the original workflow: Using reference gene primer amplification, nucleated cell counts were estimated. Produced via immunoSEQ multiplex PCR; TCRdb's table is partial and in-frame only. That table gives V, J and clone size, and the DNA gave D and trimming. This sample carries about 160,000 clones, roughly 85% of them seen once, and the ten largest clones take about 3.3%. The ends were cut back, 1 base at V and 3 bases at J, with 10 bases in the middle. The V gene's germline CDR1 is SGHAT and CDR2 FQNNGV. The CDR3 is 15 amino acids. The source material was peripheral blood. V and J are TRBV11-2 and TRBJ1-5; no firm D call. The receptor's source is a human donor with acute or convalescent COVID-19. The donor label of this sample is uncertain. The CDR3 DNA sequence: TGTGCCAGCAGCTTAGCAGGAGGCAACAATCAGCCCCAGCATTTT. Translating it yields CASSLAGGNNQPQHF.